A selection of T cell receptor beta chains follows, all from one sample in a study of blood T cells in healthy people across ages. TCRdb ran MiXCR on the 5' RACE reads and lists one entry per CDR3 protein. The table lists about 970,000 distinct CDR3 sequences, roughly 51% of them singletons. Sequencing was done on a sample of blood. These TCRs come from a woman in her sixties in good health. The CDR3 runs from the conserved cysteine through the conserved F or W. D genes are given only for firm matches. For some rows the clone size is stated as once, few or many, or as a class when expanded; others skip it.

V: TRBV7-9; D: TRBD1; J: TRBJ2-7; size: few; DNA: TGTGCCAGCAGCCCGTCGGACAGGAGCTACGAGCAGTACTTC; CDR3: CASSPSDRSYEQYF
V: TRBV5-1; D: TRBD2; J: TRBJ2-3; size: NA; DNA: TGCGCCAGCAGCTTAATTCCTAGCGGGAGCACAGATACGCAGTATTTT; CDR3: CASSLIPSGSTDTQYF
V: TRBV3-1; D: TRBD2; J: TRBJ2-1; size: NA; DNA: TGTGCCAGCAGACAGACTAGCGGCAATGAGCAGTTCTTC; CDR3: CASRQTSGNEQFF
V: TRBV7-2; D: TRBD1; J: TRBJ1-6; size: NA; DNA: TGTGCCAGCAGATATCCCGGGACAGGGGATTCACCCCTCCACTTT; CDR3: CASRYPGTGDSPLHF
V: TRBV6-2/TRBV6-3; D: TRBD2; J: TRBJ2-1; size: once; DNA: TGTGCCAGCAGTTCAGCGGGATCTACCTACAATGAGCAGTTCTTC; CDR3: CASSSAGSTYNEQFF
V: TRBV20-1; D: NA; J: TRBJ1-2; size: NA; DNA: TGCAGTGCTTGGGGGGGATCTAACTATGGCTACACCTTC; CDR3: CSAWGGSNYGYTF
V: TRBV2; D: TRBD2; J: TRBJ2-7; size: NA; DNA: TGTGCCAGCAGTGAAGAACTAGCGGATATCTACGAGCAGTACTTC; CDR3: CASSEELADIYEQYF
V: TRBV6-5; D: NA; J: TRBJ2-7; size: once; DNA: TGTGCCAGCAGTTTCGAGCGGGCGACCTCCTACGAGCAGTACTTC; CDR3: CASSFERATSYEQYF
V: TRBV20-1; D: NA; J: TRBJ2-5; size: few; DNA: TGCAGTGCTAGAGATTGGGGGAATCAAGAGACCCAGTACTTC; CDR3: CSARDWGNQETQYF
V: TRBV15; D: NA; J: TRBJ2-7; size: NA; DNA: TGTGCCACCAGCAGAGATCAGGGAGGTCTACCTTACGAGCAGTACTTC; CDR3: CATSRDQGGLPYEQYF
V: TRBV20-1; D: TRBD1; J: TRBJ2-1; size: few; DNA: TGCAGTGCTCCAGGACAGGGGCCCTTCCATGAGCAGTTCTTC; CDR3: CSAPGQGPFHEQFF
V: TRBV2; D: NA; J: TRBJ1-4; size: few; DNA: TGTGCCAGCAGTGAGATAGCAGACCTTTATCATGACAAACTGTTTTTT; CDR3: CASSEIADLYHDKLFF
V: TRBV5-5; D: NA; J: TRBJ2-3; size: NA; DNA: TGTGCCAGCAGCTTGGGACAGTTTGATACAGATACGCAGTATTTT; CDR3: CASSLGQFDTDTQYF
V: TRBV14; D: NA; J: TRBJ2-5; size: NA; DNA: TGTGCCAGCAGCCGGACAGTCCAAGGGACCCAGTACTTC; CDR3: CASSRTVQGTQYF
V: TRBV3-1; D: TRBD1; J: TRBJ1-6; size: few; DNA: TGTGCCAGCAGCCTAGGACAGGGATCTACCTCCTATAATTCACCCCTCCACTTT; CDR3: CASSLGQGSTSYNSPLHF
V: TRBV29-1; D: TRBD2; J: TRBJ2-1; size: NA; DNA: TGCAGCGTTCGAGGGCTAGCGGGAGGGCCAGGGTCCTACAATGAGCAGTTCTTC; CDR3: CSVRGLAGGPGSYNEQFF
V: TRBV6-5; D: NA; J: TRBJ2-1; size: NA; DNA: TGTGCCAGCAGTTACTCGAGAGGGACGGCGTGGTTCTTC; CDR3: CASSYSRGTAWFF
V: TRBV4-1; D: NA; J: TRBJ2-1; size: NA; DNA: TGCGCCAGCAAGGGCAGGGCTAATAATGAGCAGTTCTTC; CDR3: CASKGRANNEQFF
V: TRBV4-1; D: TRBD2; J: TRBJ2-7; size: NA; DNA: TGCGCCAGCAGCCCCGGACTAGCGGGACCAACCTCCTACGAGCAGTACTTC; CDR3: CASSPGLAGPTSYEQYF
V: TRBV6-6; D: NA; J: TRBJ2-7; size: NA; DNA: TGTGCCAGCAGTTACAGCGGCTACTACGAGCAGTACTTC; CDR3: CASSYSGYYEQYF
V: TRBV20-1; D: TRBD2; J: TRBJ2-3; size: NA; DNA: TGCAGTGCTAGAGGGGCTAGCGGGATCCCAGATACGCAGTATTTT; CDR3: CSARGASGIPDTQYF
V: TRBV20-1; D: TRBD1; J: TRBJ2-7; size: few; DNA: TGCAGTGCTAGAGGGGAAGGGACAGGGTATCGGGAGCAGTACTTC; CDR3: CSARGEGTGYREQYF
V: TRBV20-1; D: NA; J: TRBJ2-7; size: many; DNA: TGCAGTGCTTCGGACGTGTCGATCGAGCAGTACTTC; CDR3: CSASDVSIEQYF
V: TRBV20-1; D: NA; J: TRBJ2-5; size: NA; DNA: TGCAGTGCACTCGCCCTTCGATTACGGGAGACCCAGTACTTC; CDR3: CSALALRLRETQYF
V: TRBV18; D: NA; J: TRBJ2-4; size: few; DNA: TGTGCCAGCTCATCTCCCGGGACCAACATTCAGTACTTC; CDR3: CASSSPGTNIQYF
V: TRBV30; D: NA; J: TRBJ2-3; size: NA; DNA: TGTGCCTGGAGTGTACTCGGACGAACTAGCACAGATACGCAGTATTTT; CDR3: CAWSVLGRTSTDTQYF
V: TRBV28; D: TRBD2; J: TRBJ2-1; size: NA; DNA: TGTGCCAGCAGTCTCGGGACTAGATGGGATGAGCAGTTCTTC; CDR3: CASSLGTRWDEQFF
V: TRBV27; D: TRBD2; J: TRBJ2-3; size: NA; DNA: TGTGCCAGCAGTCAAGAACTAGCGGGAATAGATACGCAGTATTTT; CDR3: CASSQELAGIDTQYF